Listed below are T cell receptor beta chains from one sample, sequenced in a study of post-analysis software for immune sequencing data. TCRdb re-called the PCR reads with MiXCR, one entry per CDR3 protein. This sample yields hundreds of thousands of distinct CDR3 sequences, of which 25% to 30% are seen a single time; more than 0.45% belongs to the top ten. Source material: blood. Receptor source: a girl aged 5-17 years with multiple sclerosis. The CDR3 runs from the conserved cysteine through the conserved F or W. D genes are given only for firm matches. The size of a clone is reported for some rows only, either as once, few or many, or as a class for expanded clones.

CASSFLQGWTGELFF	TGTGCCAGCAGTTTTTTACAGGGGTGGACCGGGGAGCTGTTTTTT	.	TRBV28	TRBJ2-2	TRBD1
CASSPGGSNTDTQYF	TGTGCCAGCAGTCCAGGGGGGTCTAACACAGATACGCAGTATTTT	.	TRBV27	TRBJ2-3	.
CSARVVVQGQQYF	TGCAGTGCTAGGGTGGTAGTTCAGGGGCAGCAGTACTTC	few	TRBV20-1	TRBJ2-7	.
CASSPGGVGPEAFF	TGTGCCAGCAGTCCGGGGGGAGTCGGACCTGAAGCTTTCTTT	.	TRBV27	TRBJ1-1	.
CASNGQGSIDSPLHF	TGTGCCAGCAACGGACAGGGCTCGATAGATTCACCCCTCCACTTT	.	TRBV7-9	TRBJ1-6	TRBD1
CASSSRGRWETQYF	TGTGCCAGCAGTTCGCGGGGTCGATGGGAGACCCAGTACTTC	.	TRBV27	TRBJ2-5	.
CSARDPGQGAYEQYF	TGCAGTGCTAGAGATCCGGGACAGGGCGCTTACGAGCAGTACTTC	.	TRBV20-1	TRBJ2-7	TRBD1
CASIRPGSDEQYF	TGTGCCAGCATCAGACCCGGTTCTGACGAGCAGTACTTC	.	TRBV6-5	TRBJ2-7	.
CASSFGGGTGTWGYGYTF	TGTGCCAGCAGTTTTGGTGGGGGGACAGGGACGTGGGGCTATGGCTACACCTTC	.	TRBV6-5	TRBJ1-2	TRBD1
CASSKVRILEPDTDTQYF	TGTGCCAGCAGCAAAGTGAGGATCTTGGAGCCAGACACAGATACGCAGTATTTT	few	TRBV21-1	TRBJ2-3	.
CASSLYARGDGYTF	TGTGCTAGCAGCTTATATGCCCGGGGAGACGGCTACACCTTC	.	TRBV7-2	TRBJ1-2	.
CASSMIQGALRNEQFF	TGTGCCAGTAGTATGATACAGGGGGCGCTTCGAAATGAGCAGTTCTTC	.	TRBV19	TRBJ2-1	TRBD1
CASSLDGQERNTQYF	TGTGCCAGCAGCTTAGACGGACAGGAAAGGAATACGCAGTATTTT	.	TRBV7-2	TRBJ2-3	TRBD1
CASSVGPGQNQPQHF	TGTGCCAGCAGCGTAGGTCCGGGGCAAAATCAGCCCCAGCATTTT	.	TRBV9	TRBJ1-5	.
CASSYSGRSYGYTF	TGTGCCAGCAGTTACTCGGGCAGATCCTATGGCTACACCTTC	few	TRBV6-6	TRBJ1-2	.
CSVGGAMNTEAFF	TGCAGCGTTGGGGGCGCAATGAACACTGAAGCTTTCTTT	few	TRBV29-1	TRBJ1-1	.
CASSRTEVGELFF	TGCGCCAGCAGCCGGACGGAAGTCGGGGAGCTGTTTTTT	.	TRBV5-1	TRBJ2-2	.
CSARVSFTDTQYF	TGCAGTGCTAGAGTGAGCTTCACAGATACGCAGTATTTT	.	TRBV20-1	TRBJ2-3	.
CASSEGTSGSRSYNEQFF	TGCGCCAGCAGCGAAGGGACTAGCGGGAGTAGGTCCTACAATGAGCAGTTCTTC	many	TRBV5-1	TRBJ2-1	TRBD2
CASSFWGPNYGYTF	TGTGCCAGCAGTTTTTGGGGTCCGAACTATGGCTACACCTTC	many	TRBV27	TRBJ1-2	.
CSVLALDRRTYNEQFF	TGCAGCGTCCTCGCACTTGACAGGAGAACCTACAATGAGCAGTTCTTC	.	TRBV29-1	TRBJ2-1	.
CASSFTAYNEQFF	TGTGCCAGCAGCTTCACGGCCTACAATGAGCAGTTCTTC	.	TRBV6-2/TRBV6-3	TRBJ2-1	.
CSARVQGSRTEAFF	TGCAGTGCTAGAGTGCAGGGGAGTCGCACTGAAGCTTTCTTT	.	TRBV20-1	TRBJ1-1	.